What follows are 13 T cell receptor beta chains derived from one specimen sequenced in a study of blood T cells in healthy people across ages. With a J-beta primer mix and a sample-barcoded 5' primer, a second PCR ran 7 to 11 cycles. TCRdb reprocessed the 5' RACE reads via MiXCR and lists one record per CDR3 protein. This sample has roughly 1,500,000 distinct CDR3 sequences, with about 31% found just once. Sequencing was carried out using blood. These receptors all come from a woman under 40 in good health.

V and J are TRBV14 and TRBJ1-1, with unresolved D. CDR1 SGHDN and CDR2 FVKESK come from the germline V gene. This CDR3 spans 14 amino acids. Trimming left V 3 bases short and J 1 base short, with 9 bases between. The CDR3 DNA sequence: TGTGCCAGCAGCCACAAAAGGGAGAACACTGAAGCTTTCTTT. It yields the protein CASSHKRENTEAFF.

The rearrangement uses TRBV10-2 and TRBJ2-7; D gene ambiguous. V was pared by 2 bases and J by 9 bases, with 8 bases between. The CDR3 covers 11 residues. The germline V gene has CDR1 WSHSY and CDR2 SAAADI. The CDR3 region is CASSEQVWQYF. The CDR3 DNA reads TGCGCCAGCAGTGAGCAGGTATGGCAGTACTTC.

V gene TRBV19 combines with J gene TRBJ2-7; the D call may be TRBD1 or TRBD2 (5 bases each). CDR3 size: 14 residues. The germline V gene encodes CDR1 LNHDA and CDR2 SQIVND (reference sequence). Trimming stripped 8 bases from V and 4 bases from J, with 18 bases between. In nucleotides, the CDR3 is TGTGCCAGTTCTACACTGGGACGGAATTACGAGCAGTACTTC. Translation: CASSTLGRNYEQYF. The full variable domain, in which reference TRBV19 and TRBJ2-7 provide the parts outside the CDR3, is DGGITQSPKYLFRKEGQNVTLSCEQNLNHDAMYWYRQDPGQGLRLIYYSQIVNDFQKGDIAEGYSVSREKKESFPLTVTSAQKNPTAFYLCASSTLGRNYEQYFGPGTRLTVT.

J is TRBJ1-2 and V is TRBV5-1, with D unresolved. CDR3 length: 13 residues. V lost 2 bases and J 5 bases, leaving 10 bases between the germline ends. CDR1 is SGHRS, CDR2 YFSETQ, per germline. The CDR3 region is CASSFDMEYGYTF. The CDR3 nucleotides read TGCGCCAGCAGCTTTGACATGGAATATGGCTACACCTTC.

The gene calls are TRBV7-2 and TRBJ2-5; tentatively, D is TRBD2 (6 bases). In germline, CDR1 is SGHTA, CDR2 FQGNSA. CDR3 length: 16 amino acids. Trimming shortened V by 5 bases and J by 2 bases, and 18 bases separated the two germline ends. The CDR3 DNA reads TGTGCCAGCAGCATACAGGCGGGACTCATACAAGAGACCCAGTACTTC. Its protein is CASSIQAGLIQETQYF.

V usage is TRBV7-2 and J usage is TRBJ1-1, with a tentative D call TRBD1 (5 bases). Germline assignment: CDR1 SGHTA and CDR2 FQGNSA. The length of the CDR3 is 16 residues. Trimming shortened V by 1 base and J by 4 bases, and 16 bases separated the two germline ends. CDR3 coding DNA: TGTGCCAGCAGCTTAGGCTTCAGGGTTTGGGGCACTGAAGCTTTCTTT. Translated, it gives CASSLGFRVWGTEAFF.

This rearrangement joins TRBV7-9 to TRBJ2-5; 8 nucleotides match TRBD1. The length of the CDR3 is 16 residues. CDR1 is SEHNR and CDR2 is FQNEAQ in the germline V gene (reference sequence). V lost 3 bases to trimming and J lost 0 bases; unmatched junction nucleotides: 6. Written as DNA, the CDR3 is TGTGCCAGCAGCTTTTCCGACAGGGGCGACCAAGAGACCCAGTACTTC. Its protein product is CASSFSDRGDQETQYF. Together with reference TRBV7-9 and TRBJ2-5, the CDR3 gives the full variable domain: DTGVSQNPRHKITKRGQNVTFRCDPISEHNRLYWYRQTLGQGPEFLTYFQNEAQLEKSRLLSDRFSAERPKGSFSTLEIQRTEQGDSAMYLCASSFSDRGDQETQYFGPGTRLLVL.

In this sample, this clonotype turned up a few times. The chain carries TRBV4-1 and TRBJ2-1, with a possible D match to TRBD2 (6 bases). This CDR3 contains 15 residues. The germline V gene has CDR1 MGHRA and CDR2 YSYEKL. V dropped 1 base and J dropped 9 bases, with 16 bases sitting between them. CDR3 DNA sequence: TGCGCCAGCAGCCAAGCTCCGGGGGAGTGGGTTGAGCAGTTCTTC. It codes for CASSQAPGEWVEQFF.

This clonotype was counted a few times. This sequence joins TRBV2 and TRBJ2-3; tentatively, D is TRBD2 (6 bases). The CDR3 is made up of 14 amino acids. The V gene's germline CDR1 is SNHLY and CDR2 FYNNEI. V was clipped by 8 bases and J by 3 bases, with 15 bases between them. The CDR3 DNA sequence: TGTGCCAGCGCATGGAATGCGGGGACAGATACGCAGTATTTT. It codes for CASAWNAGTDTQYF.

The rearrangement uses TRBV2 and TRBJ2-3; 9 positions agree with TRBD2. V lost 7 bases and J lost 3; bases outside the gene matches: 8. This CDR3 region has 15 residues. Germline-derived CDR1 and CDR2 are SNHLY and FYNNEI. The CDR3 sequence: CASTVRAGGTDTQYF. CDR3 bases: TGTGCCAGCACAGTCCGAGCGGGAGGAACAGATACGCAGTATTTT.

Regarding this clonotype: One junction end does not reproduce the germline sequence, and a read error may be involved. The chain carries TRBV5-1 and TRBJ2-3; the D is unclear. The CDR3 has 14 amino acids. Germline V gene sequence: CDR1 SGHRS, CDR2 YFSETQ. In DNA, the CDR3 is TGCGCCGGCAGCGCCCAGCCGGCCACAGATACGCAGTATTTT. Its protein product is CAGSAQPATDTQYF.

As regards this clonotype: Without the conserved terminal phenylalanine or tryptophan, this CDR3 likely stems from a read error. The genes are TRBV20-1 and TRBJ2-7; maybe TRBD1 (5 bases). V lost 1 base to trimming and J lost 5 bases, with 9 bases between them. The CDR3 length is 12 residues. Germline V gives CDR1 DFQATT, CDR2 SNEGSKA (reference sequence). The chain's CDR3 is CSARGGLDEQYC. CDR3 nucleotide sequence: TGCAGTGCTAGAGGGGGCCTGGACGAGCAGTACTGC.

V usage is TRBV12-5 and J usage is TRBJ2-2; 10 positions agree with TRBD1. The ends lost 6 bases at V and 7 bases at J; junction bases unmatched: 8. Germline CDR1 LGHNT, CDR2 FRNRAP. The CDR3 is 15 residues long. CDR3 in amino acids: CASGFWTGGGGELFF. CDR3 sequence (DNA): TGTGCTAGTGGCTTCTGGACAGGGGGTGGCGGGGAGCTGTTTTTT. The variable domain in full, with the rest retrieved from reference TRBV12-5 and TRBJ2-2, is DARVTQTPRHKVTEMGQEVTMRCQPILGHNTVFWYRQTMMQGLELLAYFRNRAPLDDSGMPKDRFSAEMPDATLATLKIQPSEPRDSAVYFCASGFWTGGGGELFFGEGSRLTVL.